This T cell receptor (beta chain) was captured by sequencing in a study of blood T cell repertoires in COVID-19. Study-wide context: Italy, Spain and the United States were the sources of the convalescent and acute COVID-19 samples.

The length of the CDR3 is 16 residues. Germline assignment: CDR1 SGHAT and CDR2 FQNNGV. The J segment lost 2 bases and the V segment lost 6 bases, leaving 10 bases of the junction unmatched. Profiled with immunoSEQ multiplex PCR; TCRdb holds only in-frame clones, not every one. The sample has some 450,000 clones, 70% to 90% seen once. Seattle participants joined during active infection and were tracked over time. The sequence was collected from a woman aged 50 to 60 with COVID-19, enrolled during active disease. The genes are TRBV11-2 and TRBJ2-3, with 8 bases lining up with TRBD1. The sequenced sample consisted of peripheral blood. The CDR3 here is CASRRPGTGITDTQYF. The CDR3 bases are TGTGCCAGCAGAAGACCCGGGACAGGAATCACAGATACGCAGTATTTT.